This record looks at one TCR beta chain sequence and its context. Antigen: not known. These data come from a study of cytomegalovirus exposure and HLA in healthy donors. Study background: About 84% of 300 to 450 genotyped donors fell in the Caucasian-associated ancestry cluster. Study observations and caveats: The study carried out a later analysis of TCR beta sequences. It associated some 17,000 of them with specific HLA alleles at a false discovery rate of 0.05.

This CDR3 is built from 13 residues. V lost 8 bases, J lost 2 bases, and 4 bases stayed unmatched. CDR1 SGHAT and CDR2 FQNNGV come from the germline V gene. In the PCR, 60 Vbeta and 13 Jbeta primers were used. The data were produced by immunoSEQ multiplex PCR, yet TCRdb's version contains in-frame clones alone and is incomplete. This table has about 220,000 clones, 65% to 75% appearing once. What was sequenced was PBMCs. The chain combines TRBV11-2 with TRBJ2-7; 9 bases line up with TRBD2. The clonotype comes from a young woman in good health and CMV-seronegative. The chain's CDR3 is CASRREGAYEQYF. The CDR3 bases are TGTGCCAGCCGGCGGGAGGGGGCCTACGAGCAGTACTTC. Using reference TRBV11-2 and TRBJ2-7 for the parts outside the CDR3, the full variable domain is EAGVAQSPRYKIIEKRQSVAFWCNPISGHATLYWYQQILGQGPKLLIQFQNNGVVDDSQLPKDRFSAERLKGVDSTLKIQPAKLEDSAVYLCASRREGAYEQYFGPGTRLTVT.